This TCR beta chain was retrieved from a study of blood T cell repertoires in COVID-19. Measured with immunoSEQ multiplex PCR; TCRdb has only the in-frame clones, and not every one. The data hold fewer than 130,000 clones, with about four fifths observed a single time. The germline CDR1 and CDR2 sequences are LNHDA and SQIVND (reference sequence). Between the trimmed V and J ends, which lost 3 bases and 2 bases, there was a span of 10 bases. This CDR3 is built from 14 residues. The V call is TRBV19, the J call TRBJ2-5; perhaps TRBD1 as D (5 bases). The TCR originated in a woman aged 55-70 years with acute or convalescent COVID-19. The sample consisted of peripheral blood. The CDR3 here is CASSMGQRQETQYF. The CDR3 DNA sequence: TGTGCCAGTAGTATGGGGCAGCGACAAGAGACCCAGTACTTC.